Detailed here is one TCR beta chain. What it recognizes is unknown. The record originates from a study of shared clonotypes between healthy human individuals. V shed 2 bases and J 8 bases; nucleotides not matched to a gene: 3. The V gene's germline CDR1 is MNHEY and CDR2 SVGAGI. This CDR3 contains 15 residues. Notes on the study in general: Rarefaction showed sorted-subset sequencing was incomplete despite large depth. Generally, estimated richness proved larger in naive subsets than it did in memory subsets.

The study enrolled healthy HIV-negative adults without recent acute infections or vaccinations as donors. It was at deep level that the assay was run. Method: immunoSEQ multiplex PCR; TCRdb's copy keeps in-frame clones and lacks some. This table has about 980,000 clones, 70% to 85% appearing once. The sequence was obtained from a young man in good health. The sample taken for sequencing was memory CD4+ T cells sorted from blood. The subset here: CD45RA-negative fraction. The chain links TRBV6-5 to TRBJ2-1; TRBD2 matches 13 bases. CDR3 region: CASSYPGLAGYEQFF. The CDR3 DNA reads as TGTGCCAGCAGTTACCCGGGACTAGCGGGATATGAGCAGTTCTTC.